These 27 T cell receptor beta chains share one sample of origin, sequenced in a study of technical replicates of blood from several donors. Measured with immunoSEQ multiplex PCR; TCRdb has only the in-frame clones, and not every one. Among approximately 88,000 clones listed, about 97% were seen once. The sequenced sample was T cells isolated from PBMCs. These receptors all stem from a human donor in good health.

The rearrangement uses TRBV9 and TRBJ2-3; D unclear. The CDR3 runs 15 residues. V shed 0 bases and J shed 2 bases, with 10 bases lying between them. CDR1 is SGDLS and CDR2 is YYNGEE in the germline V gene. CDR3 sequence: CASSVEVAPTDTQYF. In DNA, the CDR3 is TGTGCCAGCAGCGTAGAGGTAGCCCCCACAGATACGCAGTATTTT. Full variable domain (outside the CDR3, taken from reference TRBV9 and TRBJ2-3): DSGVTQTPKHLITATGQRVTLRCSPRSGDLSVYWYQQSLDQGLQFLIQYYNGEERAKGNILERFSAQQFPDLHSELNLSSLELGDSALYFCASSVEVAPTDTQYFGPGTRLTVL.

The V gene is TRBV6-1, the J gene TRBJ2-1; possibly TRBD1 for D (6 bases). The length of the CDR3 is 16 residues. Trimming left V 4 bases short and J 0 bases short, with 13 bases between. In germline, CDR1 is MNHNS, CDR2 SASEGT. The CDR3 protein is CASSAGHPSSYNEQFF. CDR3 nucleotides: TGTGCCAGCAGTGCGGGACACCCAAGCTCCTACAATGAGCAGTTCTTC.

The gene calls are TRBV2 and TRBJ1-4; 8 nucleotides agree with TRBD1. The CDR3 consists of 16 residues. Losses at the gene ends were 6 bases for V and 4 bases for J; bases not matched to a gene: 10. CDR1 and CDR2 (germline): SNHLY, FYNNEI. DNA of the CDR3: TGTGCCAGCAGCGATCTCGACAGGGGAATTAATGAAAAACTGTTTTTT. It codes for CASSDLDRGINEKLFF.

This rearrangement joins TRBV4-1 to TRBJ2-7; 7 nucleotides align to TRBD1. V dropped 4 bases and J dropped 3; count of bases not matched to a gene: 9. This CDR3 has 15 amino acids. Germline CDR1 is MGHRA and CDR2 is YSYEKL. CDR3: CASSPLGTANYEQYF. In nucleotides, the CDR3 is TGCGCCAGCAGCCCCCTCGGGACAGCGAACTACGAGCAGTACTTC.

This clone showed up just once. The gene calls are TRBV10-1 and TRBJ2-5, with TRBD1 matching over 8 bases. After removal of 0 bases from V and 5 bases from J, the junction contained 5 bases not matched to a gene. The CDR3 sequence is 15 residues long. The germline V gene has CDR1 WNHNN and CDR2 SYGVQD (reference sequence). Here the CDR3 reads CASSESTGAGETQYF. In nucleotides, the CDR3 is TGCGCCAGCAGTGAGTCGACAGGGGCAGGGGAGACCCAGTACTTC.

This sequence joins TRBV4-2 and TRBJ2-1; D possibly corresponds to TRBD2 (5 bases). V was trimmed by 0 bases and J by 4 bases, leaving 13 bases between them. Looked up from germline, CDR1 is LGHNA and CDR2 is YNFKEQ. This CDR3 contains 16 residues. This CDR3 is CASSQEMAGSYNEQFF. CDR3 coding DNA: TGTGCCAGCAGCCAAGAAATGGCGGGCTCTTACAATGAGCAGTTCTTC.

This chain joins TRBV5-4 and TRBJ2-7, with TRBD2 identical over 9 bases. Germline CDR1 and CDR2: SGHNT and YYREEE (reference sequence). J was trimmed by 6 bases and V by 4 bases; bases with no gene match: 8. The CDR3 contains 14 residues. CDR3 sequence reads: CASSLPGLASEQYF. The CDR3 DNA is TGTGCCAGCAGCCTTCCGGGACTAGCAAGCGAGCAGTACTTC.

The chain is built from TRBV7-2 and TRBJ2-1, with TRBD2 identical over 8 bases. Losses at the gene ends were 10 bases for V and 10 bases for J; bases not matched to a gene: 6. Germline V gene sequence: CDR1 SGHTA, CDR2 FQGNSA. The CDR3 contains 11 residues. The CDR3 coding sequence is TGTGCCACCGGGGGGGCCCGGGAGCAGTTCTTC. The encoded protein is CATGGAREQFF.

This chain joins TRBV5-5 and TRBJ1-1; the D gene is possibly TRBD1 (5 bases). Trimming removed 4 bases at V and 4 bases at J, with 8 bases between. CDR1 and CDR2 from the germline V gene are SGHKS and YYEKEE (reference sequence). The CDR3 has 12 residues. The CDR3 here is CASSLQGTEAFF. CDR3 nucleotide sequence: TGTGCCAGCAGCCTCCAGGGCACTGAAGCTTTCTTT.

V gene TRBV2 combines with J gene TRBJ2-1; tentatively, D is TRBD2 (6 bases). CDR1 is SNHLY, CDR2 FYNNEI, per germline. The V end was cut by 6 bases, the J end by 2 bases, with 8 bases between. This CDR3 is built from 13 residues. The CDR3 nucleotides are TGTGCCAGCAGCGGGAGTACCTACAATGAGCAGTTCTTC. Its translation: CASSGSTYNEQFF.

V gene TRBV25-1 combines with J gene TRBJ2-5; D is perhaps TRBD2 (6 bases). This CDR3 contains 14 residues. Trimming left V 4 bases short and J 1 base short, with 10 bases between. Germline CDR1 MGHDK, CDR2 SYGVNS. As DNA, the CDR3 is TGTGCCAGCAGTGTGGGGGGTGCCCAAGAGACCCAGTACTTC. Protein: CASSVGGAQETQYF.

V gene TRBV6-1 combines with J gene TRBJ1-3; D call uncertain. Per germline, CDR1 MNHNS and CDR2 SASEGT. The CDR3 covers 14 residues. Trimming pared 7 bases from V and 0 bases from J, leaving 10 bases between. The CDR3 nucleotides read TGTGCCAGCACTATGACTGACTCTGGAAACACCATATATTTT. It codes for CASTMTDSGNTIYF.

The genes are TRBV6-5 and TRBJ1-1, with D tentatively TRBD1 (6 bases). In germline, CDR1 is MNHEY, CDR2 SVGAGI. The V end was cut by 3 bases, the J end by 5 bases, with 16 bases between. The CDR3 is made up of 15 amino acids. The CDR3 region has the DNA TGTGCCAGCAGTTATTCGCTGGGGGCAGGGACTGAAGCTTTCTTT. Its translation: CASSYSLGAGTEAFF.

V gene TRBV5-1 combines with J gene TRBJ1-1, with a possible D match to TRBD1 (6 bases). Trimming removed 5 bases from V and 7 bases from J, with 12 bases in between. Germline V gives CDR1 SGHRS, CDR2 YFSETQ. The CDR3 covers 12 residues. The CDR3 nucleotides are TGCGCCAGCAGGGCGGACAGCCTTGAAGCTTTCTTT. It codes for CASRADSLEAFF. Full variable domain (rest looked up from reference TRBV5-1 and TRBJ1-1): KAGVTQTPRYLIKTRGQQVTLSCSPISGHRSVSWYQQTPGQGLQFLFEYFSETQRNKGNFPGRFSGRQFSNSRSEMNVSTLELGDSALYLCASRADSLEAFFGQGTRLTVV.

The chain uses TRBV5-1 and TRBJ1-1; D is possibly TRBD1 (5 bases). Germline V CDR1 and CDR2: SGHRS, YFSETQ. V was shortened by 2 bases and J by 5 bases, with 10 bases between the two germline ends. The CDR3 loop spans 13 amino acids. CDR3 residues: CASSLQEGTEAFF. The CDR3, as DNA: TGCGCCAGCAGCTTACAGGAGGGGACTGAAGCTTTCTTT.

DNA of the CDR3: TGTGCCTGGACAGGGACCGGGACAGGGATCGAGCAGTACTTC. Translated, it gives CAWTGTGTGIEQYF. The V gene is TRBV30, the J gene TRBJ2-7; 9 nucleotides agree with TRBD1. The V and J ends lost 4 bases and 6 bases, in that order; junction bases with no gene match: 10. The V gene's germline CDR1 is GTSNPN and CDR2 SVGIG (reference sequence). The CDR3 has 14 residues. Complete variable domain (other parts from reference TRBV30 and TRBJ2-7): SQTIHQWPATLVQPVGSPLSLECTVEGTSNPNLYWYRQAAGRGLQLLFYSVGIGQISSEVPQNLSASRPQDRQFILSSKKLLLSDSGFYLCAWTGTGTGIEQYFGPGTRLTVT.

The chain joins TRBV6-9 to TRBJ2-6, with no clear D. The CDR3 spans 18 residues. V lost 5 bases and J 5 bases, leaving 22 bases between the germline ends. CDR1 and CDR2 from the germline V gene are MNHGY and SVAAGI. CDR3 in DNA: TGTGCCAGCAGTGTATCAAGGCTACGACAAAGTCGGGCCAACGTCCTGACTTTC. It is translated as CASSVSRLRQSRANVLTF.

The CDR3 DNA reads TGTGCCAGCAGCTTAAGGTCGGGACAGGAACCTTACTCTGGCTACACCTTC. This encodes CASSLRSGQEPYSGYTF. The V gene is TRBV7-9, the J gene TRBJ1-2, with TRBD1 identical over 8 bases. The germline V gene encodes CDR1 SEHNR and CDR2 FQNEAQ (reference sequence). This CDR3 is 17 amino acids long. The V and J ends lost 2 bases and 7 bases, in that order; junction bases with no gene match: 15.

The chain joins TRBV29-1 to TRBJ1-1; no reliable D call. The CDR3 runs to 13 residues. V shed 4 bases and J shed 8 bases, with 17 bases lying between them. Germline CDR1 SQVTM, CDR2 ANQGSEA. The CDR3 sequence: CSVVTPRFTEAFF. The DNA for the CDR3 is TGCAGCGTTGTCACTCCGAGGTTTACCGAAGCTTTCTTT.

The V and J genes are TRBV28 and TRBJ2-3, with 11 bases identical to TRBD2. V was pared by 7 bases and J by 6 bases, with 9 bases of the junction left unmatched. CDR1 is MDHEN, CDR2 SYDVKM, per germline. The CDR3 runs 15 residues. The CDR3 DNA reads as TGTGCCAGCAACGATAGCGGGAGGGCCGGGGATACGCAGTATTTT. Residues: CASNDSGRAGDTQYF.

V usage is TRBV27 and J usage is TRBJ2-4; TRBD1 is a possible D gene (5 bases). Per the germline V gene, CDR1 is MNHEY and CDR2 is SMNVEV (reference sequence). The CDR3 loop spans 16 amino acids. V was clipped by 6 bases and J by 1 base, with 16 bases between them. The chain's CDR3 is CASSPFRDRAKNIQYF. The DNA of the CDR3 is TGTGCCAGCAGCCCCTTCAGGGATAGGGCCAAAAACATTCAGTACTTC.

Turning to this clone: The sample carries other DNA sequences with the same CDR3. V is TRBV28 and J is TRBJ2-7, with a tentative D call TRBD1 (6 bases). The CDR3 loop spans 14 amino acids. V was shortened by 2 bases and J by 0 bases, with 8 bases between the two germline ends. The germline V gene encodes CDR1 MDHEN and CDR2 SYDVKM. The chain's CDR3 is CASSLTGSSYEQYF. The CDR3 bases are TGTGCCAGCAGTTTAACAGGGAGCTCCTACGAGCAGTACTTC. Full variable domain (remainder filled in from reference TRBV28 and TRBJ2-7): DVKVTQSSRYLVKRTGEKVFLECVQDMDHENMFWYRQDPGLGLRLIYFSYDVKMKEKGDIPEGYSVSREKKERFSLILESASTNQTSMYLCASSLTGSSYEQYFGPGTRLTVT.

CDR3 nucleotide sequence: TGTGCCAGCAGTTCCGGGACAGGGGGGGCCGGGGAGCTGTTTTTT. The encoded protein is CASSSGTGGAGELFF. The genes are TRBV6-7 and TRBJ2-2; 11 nucleotides align to TRBD1. TRBV6-7 is annotated as an ORF whose role is uncertain. Germline trimming cut 4 bases from V and 6 bases from J; bases unmatched to any gene: 4. This CDR3 contains 15 residues.

J is TRBJ2-2 and V is TRBV27; no clear D. CDR3 length equals 16 residues. V dropped 7 bases and J dropped 3 bases, with 18 bases sitting between them. CDR1 MNHEY and CDR2 SMNVEV come from the germline V gene (reference sequence). The CDR3 nucleotides are TGTGCCAGCACCCCTGTCACCGGGTTAGACACCGGGGAGCTGTTTTTT. It translates to CASTPVTGLDTGELFF.

This clone appeared once. The chain is built from TRBV12-5 and TRBJ2-1, with 9 bases matching TRBD2. Germline V gene lookup returns CDR1 LGHNT and CDR2 FRNRAP. CDR3 length equals 16 residues. The V gene end was trimmed by 7 bases and the J gene end by 7 bases; junction bases not matched to a gene: 14. The CDR3 loop is CASAPDQGLAKNEQFF. The DNA of the CDR3 is TGTGCTAGTGCCCCAGACCAGGGACTAGCCAAAAATGAGCAGTTCTTC.

V gene TRBV19 combines with J gene TRBJ1-5; D remains unclear. V dropped 9 bases and J dropped 3 bases, with 12 bases sitting between them. The CDR3 contains 13 residues. The germline CDR1 and CDR2 sequences are LNHDA and SQIVND (reference sequence). The CDR3 coding sequence is TGTGCCAGCTTCGGACTCAACAATCAGCCCCAGCATTTT. This gives the protein CASFGLNNQPQHF.

The rearrangement uses TRBV5-6 and TRBJ1-3; D unclear. V was pared by 0 bases and J by 1 base, with 5 bases between. Germline assignment: CDR1 SGHDT and CDR2 YYEEEE. The length of the CDR3 is 14 residues. CDR3 nucleotides: TGTGCCAGCAGCTTGGTCCGGTCTGGAAACACCATATATTTT. Translated, it gives CASSLVRSGNTIYF.